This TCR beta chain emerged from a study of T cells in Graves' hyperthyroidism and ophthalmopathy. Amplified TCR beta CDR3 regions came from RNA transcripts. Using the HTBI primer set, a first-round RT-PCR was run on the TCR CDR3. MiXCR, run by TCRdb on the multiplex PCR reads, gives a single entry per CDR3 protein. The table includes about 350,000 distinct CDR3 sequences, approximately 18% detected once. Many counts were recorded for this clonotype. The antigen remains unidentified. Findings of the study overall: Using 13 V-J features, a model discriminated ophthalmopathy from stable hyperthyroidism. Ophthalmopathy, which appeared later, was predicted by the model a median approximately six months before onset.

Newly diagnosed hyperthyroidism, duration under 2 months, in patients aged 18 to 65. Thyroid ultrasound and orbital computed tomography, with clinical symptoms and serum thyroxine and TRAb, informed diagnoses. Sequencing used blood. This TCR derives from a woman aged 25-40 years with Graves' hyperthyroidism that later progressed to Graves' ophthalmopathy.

CDR3 nucleotide sequence: TGTGCCACCAGCAGAGCCCGGCCCAACACCATATATTTT. Protein: CATSRARPNTIYF. The genes are TRBV15 and TRBJ1-3; no clear D. Germline CDR1 reads LNHNV; CDR2 reads YYDKDF (reference sequence). This CDR3 contains 13 residues. V was pared by 1 base and J by 7 bases, with 8 bases between.